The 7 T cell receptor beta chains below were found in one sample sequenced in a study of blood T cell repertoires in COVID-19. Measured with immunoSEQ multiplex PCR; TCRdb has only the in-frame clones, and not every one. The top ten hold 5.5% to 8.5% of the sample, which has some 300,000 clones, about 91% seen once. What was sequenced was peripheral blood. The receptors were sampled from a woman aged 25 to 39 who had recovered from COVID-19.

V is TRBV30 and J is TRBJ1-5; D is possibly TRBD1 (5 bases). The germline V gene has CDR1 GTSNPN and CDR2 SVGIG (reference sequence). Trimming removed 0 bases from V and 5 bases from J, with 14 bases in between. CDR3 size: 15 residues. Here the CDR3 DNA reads TGTGCCTGGAGTGTACCAGGGCAGAGTTATCAGCCCCAGCATTTT. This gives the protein CAWSVPGQSYQPQHF.

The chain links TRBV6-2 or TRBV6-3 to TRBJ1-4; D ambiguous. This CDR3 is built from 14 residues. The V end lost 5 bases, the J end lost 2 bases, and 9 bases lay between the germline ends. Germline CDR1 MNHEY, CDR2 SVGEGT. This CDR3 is CASSVDMTNEKLFF. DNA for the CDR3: TGTGCCAGCAGTGTTGACATGACTAATGAAAAACTGTTTTTT.

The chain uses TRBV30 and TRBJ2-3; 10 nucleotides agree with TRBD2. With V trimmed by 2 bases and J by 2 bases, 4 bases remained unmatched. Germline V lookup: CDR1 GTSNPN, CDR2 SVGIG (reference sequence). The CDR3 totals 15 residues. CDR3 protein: CAWSSGLANTDTQYF. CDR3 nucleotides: TGTGCCTGGAGTTCGGGACTAGCGAACACAGATACGCAGTATTTT. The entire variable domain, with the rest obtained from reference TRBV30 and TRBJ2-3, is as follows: SQTIHQWPATLVQPVGSPLSLECTVEGTSNPNLYWYRQAAGRGLQLLFYSVGIGQISSEVPQNLSASRPQDRQFILSSKKLLLSDSGFYLCAWSSGLANTDTQYFGPGTRLTVL.

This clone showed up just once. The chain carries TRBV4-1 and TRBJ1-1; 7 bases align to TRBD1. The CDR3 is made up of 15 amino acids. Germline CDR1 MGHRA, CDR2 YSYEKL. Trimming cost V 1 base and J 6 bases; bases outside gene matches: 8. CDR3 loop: CASSQGWRGRAEAFF. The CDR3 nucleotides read TGCGCCAGCAGCCAAGGGTGGAGGGGGCGGGCTGAAGCTTTCTTT.

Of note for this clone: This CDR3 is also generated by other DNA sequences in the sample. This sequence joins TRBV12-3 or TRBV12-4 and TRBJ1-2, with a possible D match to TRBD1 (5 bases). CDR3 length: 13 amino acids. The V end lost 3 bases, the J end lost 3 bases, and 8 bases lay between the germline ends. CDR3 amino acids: CASSLAGDYGYTF. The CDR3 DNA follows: TGTGCCAGCAGTTTGGCGGGGGACTATGGCTACACCTTC.

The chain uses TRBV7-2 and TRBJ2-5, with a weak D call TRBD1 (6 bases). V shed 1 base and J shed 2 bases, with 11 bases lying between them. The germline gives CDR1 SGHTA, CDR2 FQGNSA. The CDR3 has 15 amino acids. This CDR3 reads CASSLGARGQETQYF. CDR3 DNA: TGTGCCAGCAGCTTAGGGGCCAGGGGTCAAGAGACCCAGTACTTC.

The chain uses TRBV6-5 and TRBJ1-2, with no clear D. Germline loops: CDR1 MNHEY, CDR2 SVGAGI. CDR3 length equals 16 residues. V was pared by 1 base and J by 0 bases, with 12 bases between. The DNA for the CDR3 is TGTGCCAGCAGTTACTACGGCGGCAGATCTAACTATGGCTACACCTTC. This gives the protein CASSYYGGRSNYGYTF.